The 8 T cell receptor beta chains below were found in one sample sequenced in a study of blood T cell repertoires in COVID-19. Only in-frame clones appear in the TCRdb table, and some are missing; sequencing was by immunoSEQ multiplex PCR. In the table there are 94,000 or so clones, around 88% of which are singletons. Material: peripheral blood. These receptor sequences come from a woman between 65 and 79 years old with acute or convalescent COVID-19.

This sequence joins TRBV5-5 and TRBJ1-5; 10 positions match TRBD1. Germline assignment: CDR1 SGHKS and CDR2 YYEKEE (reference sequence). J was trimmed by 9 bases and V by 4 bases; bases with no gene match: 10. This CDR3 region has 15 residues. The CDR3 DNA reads TGTGCCAGCAGCCTGTGGGGGACAGGGGATCCGCCCCAGCATTTT. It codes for CASSLWGTGDPPQHF. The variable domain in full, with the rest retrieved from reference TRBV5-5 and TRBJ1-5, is DAGVTQSPTHLIKTRGQQVTLRCSPISGHKSVSWYQQVLGQGPQFIFQYYEKEERGRGNFPDRFSARQFPNYSSELNVNALLLGDSALYLCASSLWGTGDPPQHFGDGTRLSIL.

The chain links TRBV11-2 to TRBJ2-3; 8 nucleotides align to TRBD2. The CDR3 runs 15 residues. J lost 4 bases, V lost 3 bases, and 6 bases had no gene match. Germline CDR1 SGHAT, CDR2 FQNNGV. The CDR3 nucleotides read TGTGCCAGCAGCTTTTATCGGGGGGGCGCAGATACGCAGTATTTT. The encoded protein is CASSFYRGGADTQYF.

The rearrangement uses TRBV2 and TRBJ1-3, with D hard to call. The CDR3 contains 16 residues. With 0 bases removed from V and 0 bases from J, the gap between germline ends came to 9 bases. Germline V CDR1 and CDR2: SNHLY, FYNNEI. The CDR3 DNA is TGTGCCAGCAGTGAAGCGCTCCCAGGCTCTGGAAACACCATATATTTT. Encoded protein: CASSEALPGSGNTIYF.

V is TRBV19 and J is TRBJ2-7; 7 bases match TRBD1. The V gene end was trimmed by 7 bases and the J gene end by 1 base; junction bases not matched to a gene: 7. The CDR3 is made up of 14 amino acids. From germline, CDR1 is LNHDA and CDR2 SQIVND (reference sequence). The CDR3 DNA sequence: TGTGCCAGTAAGCCGGGACAGCCTTCCTACGAGCAGTACTTC. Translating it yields CASKPGQPSYEQYF. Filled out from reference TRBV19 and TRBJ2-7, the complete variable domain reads DGGITQSPKYLFRKEGQNVTLSCEQNLNHDAMYWYRQDPGQGLRLIYYSQIVNDFQKGDIAEGYSVSREKKESFPLTVTSAQKNPTAFYLCASKPGQPSYEQYFGPGTRLTVT.

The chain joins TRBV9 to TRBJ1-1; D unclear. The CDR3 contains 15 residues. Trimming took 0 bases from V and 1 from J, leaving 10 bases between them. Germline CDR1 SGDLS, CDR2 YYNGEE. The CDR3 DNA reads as TGTGCCAGCAGCGTAGGGCAGACACCGAACACTGAAGCTTTCTTT. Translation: CASSVGQTPNTEAFF.

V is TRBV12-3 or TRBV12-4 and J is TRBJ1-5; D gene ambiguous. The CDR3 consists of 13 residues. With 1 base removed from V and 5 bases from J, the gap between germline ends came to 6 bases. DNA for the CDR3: TGTGCCAGCAGTTTAGATCAGGATCAGCCCCAGCATTTT. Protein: CASSLDQDQPQHF.

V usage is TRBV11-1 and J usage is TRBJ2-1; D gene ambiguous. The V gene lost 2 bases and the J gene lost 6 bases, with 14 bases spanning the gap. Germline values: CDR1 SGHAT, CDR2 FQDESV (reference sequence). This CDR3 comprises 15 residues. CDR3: CASSLTLLYTNEQFF. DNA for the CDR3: TGTGCCAGCAGCTTAACCCTGCTTTACACCAATGAGCAGTTCTTC.

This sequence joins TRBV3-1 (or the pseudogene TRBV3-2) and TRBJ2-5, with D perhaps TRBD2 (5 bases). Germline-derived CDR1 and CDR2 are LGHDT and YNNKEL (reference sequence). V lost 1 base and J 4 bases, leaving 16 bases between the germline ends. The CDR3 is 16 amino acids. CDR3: CASSQAGKRVGETQYF. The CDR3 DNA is TGTGCCAGCAGCCAAGCGGGGAAACGGGTCGGAGAGACCCAGTACTTC.